The T cell receptor beta chain under discussion was sequenced for a study of T cells in Graves' hyperthyroidism and ophthalmopathy. Study observations and caveats: The authors' 13 V-J model separated ophthalmopathy from stable hyperthyroidism.

What was amplified from RNA transcripts were TCR beta CDR3 regions. Carried out on the TCR CDR3, a first-round RT-PCR used the HTBI primer set. TCRdb reanalysed the multiplex PCR reads using MiXCR and keeps one entry per CDR3 protein. This sample yields over 250,000 distinct CDR3 sequences, of which 12% to 15% are seen a single time; 34% belongs to the top ten. This sample holds PBMCs from roughly 10 ml fresh peripheral blood. This clonotype was picked up many times. What it recognizes is unknown. The TCR originated in a middle-aged woman with Graves' ophthalmopathy. The sequenced sample consisted of blood.

The CDR3 loop reads CAISESKAYEQYF. CDR3 DNA: TGTGCCATCAGTGAGTCCAAAGCCTACGAGCAGTACTTC. V usage is TRBV10-3 and J usage is TRBJ2-7; D remains unclear. The CDR3 has 13 amino acids. V was clipped by 0 bases and J by 2 bases, with 5 bases between them. Germline values: CDR1 ENHRY, CDR2 SYGVKD.